Listed below are T cell receptor beta chains from one sample, sequenced in a study of blood T cell repertoires in COVID-19. Here immunoSEQ multiplex PCR was the method, and the copy in TCRdb shows in-frame clones only, minus some. The table lists about 100,000 clones, approximately 80% of them singletons. The sequencing input was peripheral blood. Every receptor here comes from a man aged 45 to 65 with active or convalescent COVID-19. CDR3s include the opening cysteine and the closing phenylalanine or tryptophan. Each record gives: J gene, V gene, D gene, clone size, CDR3 DNA, CDR3 protein. D genes are given only for firm matches. Only some rows state a clone size, as once, few, many or a class for expanded clones.

J: TRBJ2-3
V: TRBV27
D: TRBD2
size: once
DNA: TGTGCCAGCAGTTTATCCAGCAGGGAGGGCCAGTATTTT
CDR3: CASSLSSREGQYF

J: TRBJ2-1
V: TRBV19
D: TRBD2
size: few
DNA: TGTGCCAGTAGTCACCGACTCGGACTAGCGCCCCATGAGCAGTTCTTC
CDR3: CASSHRLGLAPHEQFF

J: TRBJ2-2
V: TRBV19
D: -
size: -
DNA: TGTGCCAGTTGTAGCGTGACGGGGACCGGGGAGCTGTTTTTT
CDR3: CASCSVTGTGELFF

J: TRBJ2-3
V: TRBV19
D: TRBD2
size: -
DNA: TGTGCCAGTAGGAGGACTAGCGTGAGCACAGATACGCAGTATTTT
CDR3: CASRRTSVSTDTQYF

J: TRBJ1-3
V: TRBV12-3/TRBV12-4
D: -
size: -
DNA: TGTGCCACCAGGGGCCTCTCTGGAAACACCATATATTTT
CDR3: CATRGLSGNTIYF

J: TRBJ2-1
V: TRBV3-1/TRBV3-2
D: TRBD2
size: -
DNA: TGTGCCAGCGGACCGGGTCTAGCGGGAGTCGATGAGCAGTTCTTC
CDR3: CASGPGLAGVDEQFF

J: TRBJ1-5
V: TRBV6-4
D: TRBD1
size: -
DNA: TGTGCCAGCAGTACGGACAGGGACCAGCCCCAGCATTTT
CDR3: CASSTDRDQPQHF

J: TRBJ1-4
V: TRBV7-8
D: -
size: -
DNA: TGTGCCAGCAGCTTGCGGAACAGGGACGGTGGCGAAAAACTGTTTTTT
CDR3: CASSLRNRDGGEKLFF

J: TRBJ1-1
V: TRBV6-4
D: -
size: -
DNA: TGTGCCAGCAGGGTGACAGAGACGAACACTGAAGCTTTCTTT
CDR3: CASRVTETNTEAFF

J: TRBJ2-7
V: TRBV25-1
D: -
size: -
DNA: TGTGCCAGCACCCTACGAGGGGACTCCCCGGTCGAGCAGTACTTC
CDR3: CASTLRGDSPVEQYF

J: TRBJ1-3
V: TRBV15
D: -
size: -
DNA: TGTGCCACCAGCAGAGTTGGCTTCTCTGGAAACACCATATATTTT
CDR3: CATSRVGFSGNTIYF

J: TRBJ2-1
V: TRBV11-2
D: TRBD2
size: -
DNA: TGTGCCAGCAGCTTAGGTAGCGGGGAATACAATGAGCAGTTCTTC
CDR3: CASSLGSGEYNEQFF

J: TRBJ1-6
V: TRBV11-3
D: TRBD1
size: -
DNA: TGTGCCAGCAGCCGAACCCAGGGGGCTCATAATTCACCCCTCCACTTT
CDR3: CASSRTQGAHNSPLHF

J: TRBJ2-7
V: TRBV3-1/TRBV3-2
D: TRBD2
size: -
DNA: TGTGCCAGCAGCCCCACTAGCGGGAGGCGCGAGCAGTACTTC
CDR3: CASSPTSGRREQYF

J: TRBJ1-1
V: TRBV3-1/TRBV3-2
D: -
size: -
DNA: TGTGCCAGCAGCCACAGCGGGACGGTTACGAACACTGAAGCTTTCTTT
CDR3: CASSHSGTVTNTEAFF